A single sample gave rise to the 27 T cell receptor beta chains below, sequenced in a study of T cell responses to AZD1222 COVID-19 vaccine. Profiled with immunoSEQ multiplex PCR; TCRdb holds only in-frame clones, not every one. The sample includes some 130,000 clones, around four fifths seen only once; the top ten take roughly 3.9%. Sequenced here: peripheral blood, sampled on day 0 of AZD1222 vaccination. These receptors were collected from an adult in good health.

This clone was seen only a few times. V gene TRBV2 combines with J gene TRBJ1-2; TRBD1 might be the D (5 bases). CDR3 length: 15 amino acids. CDR1 and CDR2 (germline): SNHLY, FYNNEI. V was pared by 0 bases and J by 1 base, with 9 bases between. CDR3 DNA: TGTGCCAGCAGTGAAGCAGGAGGGGTTAACTATGGCTACACCTTC. It translates to CASSEAGGVNYGYTF.

This clone was detected only once. This sequence joins TRBV5-1 and TRBJ2-5; TRBD1 matches 8 bases. The germline V gene encodes CDR1 SGHRS and CDR2 YFSETQ. The CDR3 has 15 amino acids. V was pared by 8 bases and J by 8 bases, with 17 bases of the junction left unmatched. The CDR3 loop reads CASHRGTGPTNTQYF. As DNA, the CDR3 is TGCGCCAGTCATCGCGGGACAGGCCCAACTAACACCCAGTACTTC.

The chain recombines TRBV30 with TRBJ1-4, with D maybe TRBD1 (6 bases). V dropped 4 bases and J dropped 1 base, with 16 bases sitting between them. Germline V lookup: CDR1 GTSNPN, CDR2 SVGIG (reference sequence). The CDR3 has 16 amino acids. The CDR3: CAWNRALSGTNEKLFF. The CDR3, as DNA: TGTGCCTGGAACAGGGCTTTATCGGGAACTAATGAAAAACTGTTTTTT.

The rearrangement uses TRBV7-9 and TRBJ2-2, with D maybe TRBD2 (5 bases). The length of the CDR3 is 14 residues. Per germline, CDR1 SEHNR and CDR2 FQNEAQ (reference sequence). Trimming removed 5 bases at V and 1 base at J, with 8 bases between. CDR3 sequence: CASSPGLNTGELFF. The CDR3 coding sequence is TGTGCCAGCAGCCCAGGACTGAACACCGGGGAGCTGTTTTTT. Variable domain in full (rest from reference TRBV7-9 and TRBJ2-2): DTGVSQNPRHKITKRGQNVTFRCDPISEHNRLYWYRQTLGQGPEFLTYFQNEAQLEKSRLLSDRFSAERPKGSFSTLEIQRTEQGDSAMYLCASSPGLNTGELFFGEGSRLTVL.

This sequence joins TRBV19 and TRBJ1-2; maybe TRBD1 (6 bases). Germline assignment: CDR1 LNHDA and CDR2 SQIVND (reference sequence). With 6 bases removed from V and 6 bases from J, the gap between germline ends came to 17 bases. There are 14 residues in the CDR3. Written as DNA, the CDR3 is TGTGCCAGTAGCCCACAGGGAAAGGCGAATGGCTACACCTTC. It translates to CASSPQGKANGYTF.

This chain uses TRBV6-5 with TRBJ2-4, with D tentatively TRBD2 (7 bases). Germline V lookup: CDR1 MNHEY, CDR2 SVGAGI. The CDR3 loop spans 14 amino acids. The germline V and J ends were trimmed by 5 bases and 5 bases, with 13 bases remaining between them. Here the CDR3 DNA reads TGTGCCAGCAGTAGGGAGGGGGGCCAAAACATTCAGTACTTC. It is translated as CASSREGGQNIQYF.

The genes are TRBV4-1 and TRBJ2-1; maybe TRBD1 (5 bases). Trimming stripped 0 bases from V and 6 bases from J, with 12 bases between. Germline V gene lookup returns CDR1 MGHRA and CDR2 YSYEKL. The CDR3 consists of 15 residues. The chain's CDR3 is CASSQDRGPVNEQFF. CDR3 nucleotide sequence: TGCGCCAGCAGCCAAGATAGGGGTCCCGTCAATGAGCAGTTCTTC.

This clone has more than one count but fewer than ten. The chain couples TRBV5-1 to TRBJ1-2, with 8 bases identical to TRBD1. The CDR3 is made up of 14 amino acids. Germline V gene lookup returns CDR1 SGHRS and CDR2 YFSETQ. Trimming cost V 4 bases and J 6 bases; bases outside gene matches: 8. CDR3 sequence reads: CASSPRTGIDGYTF. CDR3 in DNA: TGCGCCAGCAGCCCCCGGACAGGGATTGATGGCTACACCTTC.

This clone has more than one count but fewer than ten. This chain connects TRBV9 to TRBJ1-1; D is uncertain. Germline CDR1 SGDLS, CDR2 YYNGEE. V was shortened by 6 bases and J by 4 bases, with 16 bases between the two germline ends. The CDR3 covers 14 residues. In DNA form, the CDR3 reads TGTGCCAGCATGGGCCGGGAAGCCGCCACTGAAGCTTTCTTT. This codes for CASMGREAATEAFF.

The chain links TRBV19 to TRBJ2-2; D unresolved. V lost 1 base, J lost 6 bases, and 0 bases lay in between. This CDR3 has 11 residues. Looked up from germline, CDR1 is LNHDA and CDR2 is SQIVND (reference sequence). CDR3 residues: CASSIAGELFF. The CDR3, as DNA: TGTGCCAGTAGTATAGCCGGGGAGCTGTTTTTT.

This clone is deemed medium-sized. The chain links TRBV28 to TRBJ1-5; a weak D match, TRBD1 (5 bases). Germline V gene data show CDR1 as MDHEN and CDR2 as SYDVKM. V lost 5 bases, J lost 4 bases, and 9 bases lay in between. CDR3 length: 13 residues. The CDR3 protein is CASSGAVNQPQHF. CDR3 coding DNA: TGTGCCAGCAGTGGGGCAGTGAATCAGCCCCAGCATTTT.

About this clone: Distinct nucleotide sequences in the sample also encode this CDR3. V gene TRBV5-8 combines with J gene TRBJ1-4; 8 bases agree with TRBD1. This CDR3 contains 14 residues. V shed 2 bases, J shed 4 bases, and the junction held 1 base outside the gene matches. Germline CDR1 and CDR2: SGHTS and YDEGEE. CDR3 sequence (DNA): TGTGCCAGCAGCTTTGGACAGGGTAATGAAAAACTGTTTTTT. Encoded protein: CASSFGQGNEKLFF.

The V call is TRBV28, the J call TRBJ1-2, with 8 bases fitting TRBD1. CDR3 length: 15 amino acids. Trimming at V came to 4 bases and at J to 4 bases, leaving 8 bases not matched to a gene. Germline CDR1 is MDHEN and CDR2 is SYDVKM. For the CDR3, the DNA is TGTGCCAGCAGTTCCCAACAGGGGGGGAGCTATGGCTACACCTTC. Translated, it gives CASSSQQGGSYGYTF.

The rearrangement links TRBV7-8 to TRBJ1-4; TRBD1 is a possible D gene (6 bases). The V end lost 5 bases, the J end lost 3 bases, and 13 bases lay between the germline ends. This CDR3 comprises 15 residues. CDR1 SGHVS and CDR2 FQNEAQ come from the germline V gene. CDR3 region: CASSPRDKANEKLFF. The CDR3 nucleotides are TGTGCCAGCAGCCCGAGGGACAAGGCTAATGAAAAACTGTTTTTT. Combining the CDR3 with reference TRBV7-8 and TRBJ1-4 gives the whole variable domain GAGVSQSPRYKVAKRGQDVALRCDPISGHVSLFWYQQALGQGPEFLTYFQNEAQLDKSGLPSDRFFAERPEGSVSTLKIQRTQQEDSAVYLCASSPRDKANEKLFFGSGTQLSVL.

The rearrangement uses TRBV28 and TRBJ1-2; D is possibly TRBD1 (6 bases). The germline V gene encodes CDR1 MDHEN and CDR2 SYDVKM. The ends were cut back, 2 bases at V and 8 bases at J, with 18 bases in the middle. The CDR3 runs 15 residues. CDR3 DNA sequence: TGTGCCAGCAGTTTACCGGGGGCGAGCCAGGGGGGCTACACCTTC. Amino acid sequence: CASSLPGASQGGYTF.

Written as DNA, the CDR3 is TGTGCCAGCAGCCCGATAGCGGGGGACCCGCAGTATTTT. Protein sequence: CASSPIAGDPQYF. The chain joins TRBV6-5 to TRBJ2-3, with 9 bases identical to TRBD2. Germline-derived CDR1 and CDR2 are MNHEY and SVGAGI. The length of the CDR3 is 13 residues. The V segment lost 6 bases and the J segment 10 bases; nucleotides outside the gene matches: 8.

This chain connects TRBV28 to TRBJ2-1; a weak D match, TRBD2 (5 bases). The V end lost 6 bases, the J end lost 0 bases, and 15 bases lay between the germline ends. The CDR3 runs to 16 residues. The germline V gene encodes CDR1 MDHEN and CDR2 SYDVKM. In nucleotides, the CDR3 is TGTGCCAGCAGCGGACGGACTGGGTCCTCCTACAATGAGCAGTTCTTC. Encoded protein: CASSGRTGSSYNEQFF.

This sequence joins TRBV10-3 and TRBJ1-4, with 7 bases matching TRBD1. Germline V gene lookup returns CDR1 ENHRY and CDR2 SYGVKD. The trim removed 6 bases at V and 8 bases at J, leaving 18 bases unmatched. This CDR3 has 17 amino acids. The CDR3 region is CAISKDSPTGSSEKLFF. In nucleotides, the CDR3 is TGTGCCATCAGCAAAGATTCACCGACAGGGAGTAGCGAAAAACTGTTTTTT.

The chain is built from TRBV20-1 and TRBJ1-1; no clear D gene. Trimming cost V 1 base and J 9 bases, with 9 bases left between them. The germline V gene has CDR1 DFQATT and CDR2 SNEGSKA (reference sequence). The CDR3 has 11 residues. The CDR3 sequence is CSARVGWKAFF. The CDR3 DNA follows: TGCAGTGCTAGAGTTGGATGGAAAGCTTTCTTT.

This chain uses TRBV28 with TRBJ1-1, with TRBD1 matching over 7 bases. Looked up from germline, CDR1 is MDHEN and CDR2 is SYDVKM. Unmatched junction bases numbered 8, after V lost 10 bases and J lost 0 bases. The CDR3 length is 14 residues. The CDR3 nucleotides are TGTGCCACCACCGGGACAGCAGTGAACACTGAAGCTTTCTTT. Residues: CATTGTAVNTEAFF.

The chain uses TRBV7-9 and TRBJ1-1; D not resolved. V was shortened by 3 bases and J by 1 base, with 6 bases between the two germline ends. CDR1 and CDR2 from the germline V gene are SEHNR and FQNEAQ (reference sequence). The CDR3 is 13 amino acids. CDR3 sequence reads: CASSFWGNTEAFF. CDR3 coding DNA: TGTGCCAGCAGCTTTTGGGGGAACACTGAAGCTTTCTTT.

This chain joins TRBV2 and TRBJ1-5; no reliable D call. Germline V gene sequence: CDR1 SNHLY, CDR2 FYNNEI. V dropped 3 bases and J dropped 4 bases, with 10 bases sitting between them. This CDR3 is 14 amino acids long. In nucleotides, the CDR3 is TGTGCCAGCAGTGAGGAGTGGGCGAATCAGCCCCAGCATTTT. This translates into CASSEEWANQPQHF.

The chain links TRBV6-1 to TRBJ2-7; no clear D gene. CDR1 is MNHNS, CDR2 SASEGT, per germline. V was cut by 1 base and J by 2 bases, with 6 bases left in between. The CDR3 spans 13 residues. The CDR3 here is CASSEEGAYEQYF. CDR3 nucleotide sequence: TGTGCCAGCAGTGAAGAGGGCGCCTACGAGCAGTACTTC.

The table lists this clone with a count of one. The chain uses TRBV5-1 and TRBJ2-7; D is unclear. Germline CDR1 reads SGHRS; CDR2 reads YFSETQ. Trimming pared 4 bases from V and 3 bases from J, leaving 20 bases between. This CDR3 has 16 amino acids. In nucleotides, the CDR3 is TGCGCCAGCAGCACCACTGGGTCTACCTCTCTCTACGAGCAGTACTTC. Amino acid sequence: CASSTTGSTSLYEQYF. The full variable domain, in which reference TRBV5-1 and TRBJ2-7 provide the parts outside the CDR3, is KAGVTQTPRYLIKTRGQQVTLSCSPISGHRSVSWYQQTPGQGLQFLFEYFSETQRNKGNFPGRFSGRQFSNSRSEMNVSTLELGDSALYLCASSTTGSTSLYEQYFGPGTRLTVT.

This clone has only one observation. The CDR3 spells CASSLWGRPYEQYF. The CDR3 nucleotides read TGTGCCAGCAGCTTGTGGGGACGACCCTACGAGCAGTACTTC. The rearrangement joins TRBV5-6 to TRBJ2-7; either TRBD1 or TRBD2 may fit D (5 bases each). Trimming pared 1 base from V and 2 bases from J, leaving 10 bases between. Germline-derived CDR1 and CDR2 are SGHDT and YYEEEE. This CDR3 contains 14 residues.

The chain recombines TRBV7-9 with TRBJ1-4; unclear D gene. V was clipped by 5 bases and J by 1 base, with 11 bases between them. The V gene's germline CDR1 is SEHNR and CDR2 FQNEAQ (reference sequence). The CDR3 has 15 amino acids. The CDR3 nucleotides read TGTGCCAGCAGCCCGCCATGGGGAACTAATGAAAAACTGTTTTTT. Translated, it gives CASSPPWGTNEKLFF.

V gene TRBV20-1 combines with J gene TRBJ2-1; D is unresolved. The V and J ends lost 1 base and 8 bases respectively, with 6 bases between them. Germline V gene sequence: CDR1 DFQATT, CDR2 SNEGSKA (reference sequence). The CDR3 extends over 11 amino acids. CDR3 protein: CSARVRYEQFF. The CDR3 nucleotides read TGCAGTGCTAGAGTAAGGTATGAGCAGTTCTTC.